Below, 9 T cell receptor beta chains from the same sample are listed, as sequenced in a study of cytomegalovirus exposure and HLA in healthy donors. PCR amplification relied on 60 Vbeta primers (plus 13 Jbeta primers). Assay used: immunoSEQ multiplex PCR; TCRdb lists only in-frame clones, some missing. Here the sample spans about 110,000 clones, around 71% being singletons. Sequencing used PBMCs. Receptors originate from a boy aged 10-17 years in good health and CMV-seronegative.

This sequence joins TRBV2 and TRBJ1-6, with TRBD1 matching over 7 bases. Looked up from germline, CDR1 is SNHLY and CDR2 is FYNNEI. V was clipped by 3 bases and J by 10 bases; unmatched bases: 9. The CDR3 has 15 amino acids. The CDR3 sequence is CASSEAGGKGSPLHF. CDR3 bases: TGTGCCAGCAGTGAGGCAGGGGGAAAAGGGTCACCCCTCCACTTT.

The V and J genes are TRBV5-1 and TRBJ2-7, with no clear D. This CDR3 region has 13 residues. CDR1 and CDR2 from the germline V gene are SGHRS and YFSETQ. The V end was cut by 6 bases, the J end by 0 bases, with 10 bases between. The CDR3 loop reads CASNLGTSYEQYF. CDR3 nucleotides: TGCGCCAGCAATCTAGGCACCTCCTACGAGCAGTACTTC. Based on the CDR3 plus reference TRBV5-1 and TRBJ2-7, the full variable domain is KAGVTQTPRYLIKTRGQQVTLSCSPISGHRSVSWYQQTPGQGLQFLFEYFSETQRNKGNFPGRFSGRQFSNSRSEMNVSTLELGDSALYLCASNLGTSYEQYFGPGTRLTVT.

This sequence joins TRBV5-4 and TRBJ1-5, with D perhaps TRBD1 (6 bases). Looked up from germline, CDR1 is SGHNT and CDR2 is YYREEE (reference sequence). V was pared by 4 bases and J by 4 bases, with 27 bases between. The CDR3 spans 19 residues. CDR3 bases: TGTGCCAGCAGCCAAACCGGTGGGGGCACCGATACCTCTAATCAGCCCCAGCATTTT. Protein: CASSQTGGGTDTSNQPQHF.

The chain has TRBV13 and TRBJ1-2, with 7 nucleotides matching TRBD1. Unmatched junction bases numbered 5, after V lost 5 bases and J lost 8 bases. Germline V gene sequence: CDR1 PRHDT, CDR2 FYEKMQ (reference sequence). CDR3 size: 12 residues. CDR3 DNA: TGTGCCAGCAGCGTCAGGGGGGCGGGCTACACCTTC. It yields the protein CASSVRGAGYTF. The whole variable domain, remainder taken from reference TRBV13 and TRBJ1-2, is AAGVIQSPRHLIKEKRETATLKCYPIPRHDTVYWYQQGPGQDPQFLISFYEKMQSDKGSIPDRFSAQQFSDYHSELNMSSLELGDSALYFCASSVRGAGYTFGSGTRLTVV.

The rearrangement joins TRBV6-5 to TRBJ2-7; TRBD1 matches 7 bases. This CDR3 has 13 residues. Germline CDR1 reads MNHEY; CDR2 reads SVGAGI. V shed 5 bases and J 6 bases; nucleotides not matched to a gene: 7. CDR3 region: CASSADRASEQYF. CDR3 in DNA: TGTGCCAGCAGTGCCGACAGGGCGAGCGAGCAGTACTTC.

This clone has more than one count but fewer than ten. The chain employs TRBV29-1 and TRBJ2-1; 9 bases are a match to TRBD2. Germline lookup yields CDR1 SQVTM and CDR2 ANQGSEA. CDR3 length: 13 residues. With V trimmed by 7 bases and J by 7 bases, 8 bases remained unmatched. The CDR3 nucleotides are TGCAGCGGGGGCGGGCTAGCGGGGAATGAGCAGTTCTTC. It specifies CSGGGLAGNEQFF.

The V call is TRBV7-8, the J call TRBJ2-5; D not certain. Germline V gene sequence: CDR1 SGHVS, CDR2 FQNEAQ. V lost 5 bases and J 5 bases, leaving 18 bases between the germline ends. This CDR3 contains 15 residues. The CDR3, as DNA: TGTGCCAGCAGCGAAATACGGCTCACGAGGGAGACCCAGTACTTC. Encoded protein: CASSEIRLTRETQYF. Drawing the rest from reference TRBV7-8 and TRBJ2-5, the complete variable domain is GAGVSQSPRYKVAKRGQDVALRCDPISGHVSLFWYQQALGQGPEFLTYFQNEAQLDKSGLPSDRFFAERPEGSVSTLKIQRTQQEDSAVYLCASSEIRLTRETQYFGPGTRLLVL.

The CDR3 is CASSPHTGSYEQYF. CDR3 DNA sequence: TGTGCCAGCAGCCCGCATACAGGGTCCTACGAGCAGTACTTC. This chain connects TRBV5-6 to TRBJ2-7; possible D gene TRBD1, 6 bases. Germline V gene data show CDR1 as SGHDT and CDR2 as YYEEEE. The CDR3 loop spans 14 amino acids. V lost 4 bases and J lost 1, with 12 bases in between.

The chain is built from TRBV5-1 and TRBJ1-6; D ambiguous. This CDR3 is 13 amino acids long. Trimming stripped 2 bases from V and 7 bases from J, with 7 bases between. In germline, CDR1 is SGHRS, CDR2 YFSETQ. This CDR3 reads CASSLISNSPLHF. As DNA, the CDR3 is TGCGCCAGCAGCTTAATATCCAATTCACCCCTCCACTTT.